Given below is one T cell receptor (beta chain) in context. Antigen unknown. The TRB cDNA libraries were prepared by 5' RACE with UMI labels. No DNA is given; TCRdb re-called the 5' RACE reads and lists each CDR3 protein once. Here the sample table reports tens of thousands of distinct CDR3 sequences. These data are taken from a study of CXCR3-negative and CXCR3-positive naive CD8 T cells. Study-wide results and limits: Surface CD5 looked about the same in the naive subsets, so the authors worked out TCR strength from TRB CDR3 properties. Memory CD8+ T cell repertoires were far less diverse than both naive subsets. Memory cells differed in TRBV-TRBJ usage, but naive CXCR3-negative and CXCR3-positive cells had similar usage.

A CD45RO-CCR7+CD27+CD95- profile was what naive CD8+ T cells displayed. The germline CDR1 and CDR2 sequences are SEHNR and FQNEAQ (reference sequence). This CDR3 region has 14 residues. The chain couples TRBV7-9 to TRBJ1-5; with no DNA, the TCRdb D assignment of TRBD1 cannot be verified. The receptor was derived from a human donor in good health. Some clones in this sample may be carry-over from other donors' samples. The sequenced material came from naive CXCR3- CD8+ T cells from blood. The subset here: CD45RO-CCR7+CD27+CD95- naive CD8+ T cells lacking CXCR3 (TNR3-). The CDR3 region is CASSYGQSNQPQHF.